This T cell receptor (beta chain) appears in the sequencing data of a study of T cells in Graves' hyperthyroidism and ophthalmopathy. The CDR3 extends over 16 amino acids. The V segment lost 4 bases and the J segment 0 bases; nucleotides outside the gene matches: 6. Germline CDR1 reads LNHDA; CDR2 reads SQIVND (reference sequence). Authors of the study amplified TCR beta CDR3 regions from RNA transcripts. HTBI primers were employed in a first-round RT-PCR of the TCR CDR3. TCRdb re-analysed the multiplex PCR reads in MiXCR, keeping a single row per CDR3 protein. This table has under 400,000 distinct CDR3 sequences, about 15% appearing once. Before ophthalmopathy appeared, progressors gave blood at initial hyperthyroidism diagnosis.

The sequencing input was blood. This sequence joins TRBV19 and TRBJ1-5; 7 nucleotides line up with TRBD1. This TCR was sampled from a woman aged 18 to 35 with Graves' hyperthyroidism that later progressed to Graves' ophthalmopathy. The CDR3 region is CASSTGTVYSNQPQHF. The CDR3 DNA follows: TGTGCCAGTAGTACCGGGACAGTCTATAGCAATCAGCCCCAGCATTTT.